This T cell receptor beta chain comes out of a study of cytomegalovirus exposure and HLA in healthy donors (TCRdb year 2017). Turning to the overall study: In an earlier analysis of approximately 640 of the donors, less than 350 Gb of sequence data and 90 million to 120 million unique TCR beta sequences from 150 million to 200 million T cells were reported. An early release that covered roughly 600 HLA-typed donors contained approximately 300 gigabases of sequencing data and around 80 million unique TCR sequences. Among the roughly 400 genotyped donors, around 79% belonged to the genetic ancestry cluster associated with self-reported Caucasian donors. The aim of the study was to test whether cataloging public T cell receptors could identify signatures of past pathogen exposure. The study profiled the T cell repertoires of 500 to 800 subjects by immunosequencing and related them to cytomegalovirus serostatus. Besides the first cohort of roughly 660 subjects, a separate validation cohort made up of roughly 120 different subjects was used. The study combined high-throughput TCR immunosequencing, statistical association of individual TCRs with disease status, and machine learning to predict cytomegalovirus infection status. A later analysis re-examined previously published TCR beta repertoires from roughly 720 donors and added high-resolution HLA genotyping to investigate patterns of TCR occurrence. Rather than using new phenotypic data, the later analysis identified candidate immune exposures from TCR beta sequences and from how often those sequences occurred across donors. An earlier analysis of roughly 580 of the donors used high-throughput TCR beta sequencing to judge whether each TCR beta V gene segment behaved as functional or pseudogenic. Alongside the repertoire data, information on donor age, sex, ethnicity and CMV serostatus was compiled. A later genetic analysis used genome-wide SNP genotypes for about three fifths of the 666 donors, treating that subset as a discovery cohort. Every repertoire in the discovery cohort had been generated on one and the same sequencing platform. HLA typing included class I and class II loci at four-digit resolution. The number of donors typed differed by locus, with about 629-630 for A, B, C, DRB1 and DQB1, around 500 for DQA1, some 570 for DPA1, and 450 to 480 for DPB1. Roughly 5 DR-DQ haplotypes were treated as single units for association and clustering because of strong linkage in the cohort. Among roughly 400 genotyped donors of the cohort, an average of roughly 230,000 unique TCR beta nucleotide sequences was sequenced per donor, of which roughly 17% were non-productive. What the study reported, not specific to this receptor: Because HLA typing was missing for some donors at each locus, association tests included only the typed subset. In a later analysis, the rate of TCR association differed among HLA loci, with DRB1 alleles having the most associated TCRs and HLA-C alleles having the fewest. The sequencing pipeline was judged likely to have produced a cluster of highly shared sequence variants as a technical artifact. The classifier was reported to diagnose cytomegalovirus status with high specificity and sensitivity in both the original and validation cohorts. The study gave a list of roughly 150 TCR beta chains associated with cytomegalovirus. In a later analysis, around 17,000 TCR beta sequences were associated with specific HLA alleles at a false discovery rate of 0.05. The authors suggested that the approach could potentially be extended to other disease states and immunological phenotypes. A further reported finding was that TCR beta sequences accurately predicted the HLA-A and HLA-B alleles for most subjects in the first cohort. Most TCR sequences were observed very rarely across donors, whereas some public TCRs were present in many individuals. Only TCR beta chains were sequenced in this cohort, and the absence of alpha or paired-chain data limited detectable features. Roughly uniform sequencing depth across donors was assumed in presence/absence analyses, although this assumption may not hold. Strong co-occurrence of HLA alleles, especially DR and DQ, made assigning TCR associations to individual alleles difficult. Because the 87-base-pair reads could not distinguish some IMGT-functional V segments, including TRBV6-2 and TRBV6-3, those segments were excluded. The only immune exposure information available for the cohort was CMV serostatus. An earlier analysis of approximately 540 of the donors showed that most TCR beta V segments appeared in productive rearrangements either about 87% or about 30% of the time, which broadly matched IMGT annotations. According to a later analysis, most CMV-associated TCR beta chains appeared to be HLA-restricted, and the HLA associations seemed to be driven largely by CMV exposure. In vitro tests confirmed that a few of the cytomegalovirus-associated TCR beta chains recognize cytomegalovirus antigens. Because counts were too low, approximately 18 rarely observed V segments, including chromosome 9 orphons, were excluded from the earlier analysis of 587 of the donors. Linkage disequilibrium might explain the correlated functional status among segregating V segments, but an unknown experimental factor could not be ruled out. According to a later analysis, parvovirus B19, influenza, CMV and Epstein-Barr virus appeared linked to several top co-occurrence clusters. According to a later genetic analysis, donors in an Asian-associated ancestry cluster had fewer N-insertions in productive TCRs than the approximately 670-donor mean. Compared with equally common non-associated chains, HLA-associated TCR beta chains in a later analysis were more clonally expanded and had lower generation probabilities. A later genetic analysis associated a missense DCLRE1C variant with V-gene and J-gene trimming of TCR beta chains, and an independent cohort replicated the association.

Library generation was performed with the immunoSEQ multiplex PCR assay. For the multiplex PCR, a mixture combining 60 forward primers for TCR Vbeta segments and 13 reverse primers for TCR Jbeta segments was used. The CDR3 region of rearranged TCR beta genes was amplified from genomic DNA with a multiplex PCR assay. Amplified TCR beta libraries were sequenced as 87-base-pair reads on the Illumina HiSeq System. Per the original workflow: A later analysis tallied 75 million to 95 million unique TCR beta chains across the 666 repertoires, and about 10 million of those chains were shared by two or more donors. Raw reads were error-corrected and collapsed into unique sequences with a nearest-neighbor algorithm that merged closely related sequences to remove PCR and sequencing errors. V, D and J gene segments were assigned by aligning CDR3 sequences to IMGT reference sequences. For a sequence to be retained, at least a six-nucleotide match to both a V gene segment and a J gene segment was required. Rearrangements were called productive when the CDR3 lacked stop codons and stayed in frame with V and J; all others were non-productive. Following IMGT convention, CDR3 was defined as the stretch from the second conserved V-encoded cysteine to the conserved J-encoded phenylalanine. Sequences without an unambiguous match to a single V gene segment were excluded from the earlier analysis of 450 to 650 of the donors. In an earlier analysis of approximately 590 of the donors, V segments were called functional above 56.7% productive rearrangements and were called segregating when the between-donor standard deviation exceeded 5%. A statistical classification framework was built for diagnosing cytomegalovirus status from the catalog of TCR beta chain sequences. V and J gene assignment, in a later analysis, came from comparing TCR nucleotide sequences with IMGT/GENE-DB human TR gene sequences. In a later analysis, CDR3 sequences and most-parsimonious VDJ recombination scenarios were assigned using the TCRdist pipeline. In a later analysis, each TCR beta chain was defined by its CDR3 amino acid sequence together with its V-gene family, and reads without a unique V-gene family were excluded. A later analysis removed roughly 590 highly shared, low-generation-probability nucleotide sequences to deal with suspected cross-contamination and a sequencing artifact. In a later analysis, a clonal expansion index for each public chain was calculated from normalized within-repertoire ranks of inferred template counts. A later analysis computed generation probabilities with a VDJ recombination model fitted to out-of-frame rearrangements, and checked the results against IGoR. In a later analysis, hypergeometric tests were used to score TCR-TCR, TCR-HLA and TCR-CMV co-occurrence, with a repertoire-size bias correction applied to TCR pairs. False discovery rates were estimated in a later analysis by permuting HLA or CMV assignments 20 times. In a later analysis, co-occurring TCRs were grouped using DBSCAN, with TCRdist sequence similarity added in when clustering inside HLA-allele-positive subsets. Repertoires with fewer than 30,000 or more than 120,000 public chains were left out of co-occurrence clustering, as were roughly five repertoires with anomalous nucleotide sharing. Here the immuneACCESS table is served through TCRdb, limited to in-frame sequences with V and J called. Missing clones are a known gap in these copies; in checked studies unresolved V genes cover under half, and the rest lacks a known reason. V and J calls and clone size come straight from that table; D and trimming were deduced from the DNA. This sample's clone table shows under 150,000 clones. The top ten hold about 1.6% of the sample.

Turning to this clone: This clone's antigen is unknown.

The CDR3, from cysteine to phenylalanine, totals 14 residues. This entry keeps only the CDR3 DNA: 42 bases, framed from base 1. V trim: 5 bases; J trim: 5 bases; unmatched bases: 3. In the germline V gene (reference sequence), CDR1 corresponds to LNHDA and CDR2 to SQIVND. In total, around 600 healthy bone marrow donors made up the cohort. All cohort members were sampled while nominally healthy, although unrecorded immune exposures were likely present. The donor was CMV seronegative and was included in the group of a few hundred seronegative cohort members. Each donor provided a peripheral blood sample, and peripheral blood mononuclear cells were used for TCR beta sequencing. The Qiagen DNeasy Blood Extraction Kit was used to extract genomic DNA from the blood cell samples.

This chain joins TRBV19 to TRBJ1-5, with 10 middle bases fitting TRBD1. This receptor was taken from a woman aged 40-49 years in good health and CMV-seronegative. The sample was PBMCs. The CDR3 sequence is CASSRGQGDQPQHF. The DNA reads as follows: TGTGCCAGTAGTCGTGGACAGGGGGATCAGCCCCAGCATTTT.